The 19 T cell receptor beta chains reported below all come from one sample, sequenced in a study of cytomegalovirus exposure and HLA in healthy donors. The primer mix had 60 Vbeta and 13 Jbeta primers. Libraries were prepared by immunoSEQ multiplex PCR; TCRdb keeps only in-frame clonotypes and omits some of them. The sample records 100,000 or so clones, nearly 85% being singletons. The sample comprised PBMCs. These receptors were taken from a man younger than 35 in good health and CMV-seronegative.

This clone was picked up one time. The CDR3 loop is CASSLAGKLQETQYF. Written as DNA, the CDR3 is TGTGCCAGCAGCTTGGCCGGTAAGCTCCAAGAGACCCAGTACTTC. The V and J genes are TRBV5-4 and TRBJ2-5, with D hard to call. The germline V and J ends were trimmed by 0 bases and 1 base, with 10 bases remaining between them. Germline CDR1 is SGHNT and CDR2 is YYREEE (reference sequence). The CDR3 covers 15 residues.

The chain joins TRBV13 to TRBJ2-7; TRBD2 matches 11 bases. In germline, CDR1 is PRHDT, CDR2 FYEKMQ (reference sequence). The V segment lost 5 bases and the J segment 2 bases; nucleotides outside the gene matches: 5. This CDR3 comprises 15 residues. The DNA for the CDR3 is TGTGCCAGCAGCCCGGGACTAGCGGATACCTACGAGCAGTACTTC. Amino acids: CASSPGLADTYEQYF.

V and J are TRBV11-2 and TRBJ2-7; 10 bases line up with TRBD1. Germline V gene lookup returns CDR1 SGHAT and CDR2 FQNNGV. CDR3 length: 13 residues. The junction had 3 bases not matched to a gene; V was cut back by 4 bases and J by 6 bases. CDR3 sequence reads: CASSSRTGGEQYF. The DNA of the CDR3 is TGTGCCAGCAGCTCCCGGACAGGGGGCGAGCAGTACTTC.

Only one count was recorded for this clone. The chain recombines TRBV27 with TRBJ2-2, with a possible D match to TRBD2 (6 bases). The CDR3 has 15 amino acids. Germline V gives CDR1 MNHEY, CDR2 SMNVEV (reference sequence). The germline V and J ends were trimmed by 6 bases and 8 bases, with 19 bases remaining between them. The CDR3 region has the DNA TGTGCCAGCAGCTCCGCGGGACTCTTCGTAGGGGAGCTGTTTTTT. It codes for CASSSAGLFVGELFF.

The chain recombines TRBV5-4 with TRBJ2-3, with D unclear. Germline V gives CDR1 SGHNT, CDR2 YYREEE (reference sequence). The CDR3 covers 15 residues. The V gene lost 1 base and the J gene lost 0 bases, with 9 bases spanning the gap. CDR3 protein: CASSLLAASTDTQYF. The DNA of the CDR3 is TGTGCCAGCAGCTTGTTGGCGGCTAGCACAGATACGCAGTATTTT.

This chain links TRBV4-1 with TRBJ2-1; no reliable D call. The CDR3 totals 14 residues. Germline values: CDR1 MGHRA, CDR2 YSYEKL. V was cut by 3 bases and J by 2 bases, with 8 bases left in between. The CDR3 bases are TGCGCCAGCAGCCAGGAAGACACCTACAATGAGCAGTTCTTC. This translates into CASSQEDTYNEQFF.

The J gene is TRBJ1-1, the V gene TRBV30; D unclear. In germline, CDR1 is GTSNPN, CDR2 SVGIG (reference sequence). V shed 2 bases and J shed 0 bases, with 4 bases lying between them. The CDR3 is 12 amino acids. The CDR3: CAWSFMNTEAFF. The DNA for the CDR3 is TGTGCCTGGAGTTTCATGAACACTGAAGCTTTCTTT.

With regard to this clone: The junction departs from germline at one end; a sequencing error may be responsible. This chain links TRBV7-9 with TRBJ2-2; unclear D gene. Per germline, CDR1 SEHNR and CDR2 FQNEAQ (reference sequence). This CDR3 contains 16 residues. The CDR3 here is CASSQELSTVTGELFF. The CDR3 coding sequence is TGCGCCAGCAGCCAAGAATTGAGTACGGTCACCGGGGAGCTGTTTTTT. Looking up the rest from reference TRBV7-9 and TRBJ2-2 gives the full variable domain: DTGVSQNPRHKITKRGQNVTFRCDPISEHNRLYWYRQTLGQGPEFLTYFQNEAQLEKSRLLSDRFSAERPKGSFSTLEIQRTEQGDSAMYLCASSQELSTVTGELFFGEGSRLTVL.

The V gene is TRBV28, the J gene TRBJ1-1; 8 bases map to TRBD1. Germline V gene sequence: CDR1 MDHEN, CDR2 SYDVKM. The CDR3 contains 14 residues. With V trimmed by 8 bases and J by 5 bases, 10 bases remained unmatched. The DNA for the CDR3 is TGTGCCAGCGTTCGACAGGGGCCGAGGACTGAAGCTTTCTTT. Residues: CASVRQGPRTEAFF.

The chain recombines TRBV4-3 with TRBJ2-7; D remains ambiguous. CDR1 and CDR2 (germline): LGHNA, YSLEER. CDR3 length equals 15 residues. Trimming pared 1 base from V and 1 base from J, leaving 11 bases between. Here the CDR3 reads CASSQALTESYEQYF. The CDR3 coding sequence is TGCGCCAGCAGCCAAGCGCTGACGGAGTCCTACGAGCAGTACTTC.

The V gene is TRBV6-6, the J gene TRBJ2-7; 10 bases are a match to TRBD2. The germline V gene has CDR1 MNHNY and CDR2 SVGAGI (reference sequence). V lost 4 bases and J lost 5; bases outside the gene matches: 8. The CDR3 extends over 15 amino acids. CDR3 region: CASSSSGGLEHEQYF. The CDR3 DNA reads as TGTGCCAGCAGTTCTAGCGGGGGTTTGGAGCACGAGCAGTACTTC.

The CDR3 DNA sequence: TGTGCCAGCTCACCAGGGCGTGAGAACACCATATATTTT. Translation gives CASSPGRENTIYF. The chain carries TRBV18 and TRBJ1-3; D gene unclear. The V end lost 2 bases, the J end lost 7 bases, and 9 bases lay between the germline ends. This CDR3 is built from 13 residues. The V gene's germline CDR1 is KGHSH and CDR2 LQKENI.

The chain recombines TRBV28 with TRBJ2-3; 16 bases are a match to TRBD2. V dropped 8 bases and J dropped 3; count of bases not matched to a gene: 17. The V gene's germline CDR1 is MDHEN and CDR2 SYDVKM. The CDR3 consists of 20 residues. As DNA, the CDR3 is TGTGCCAGCTTACCCCAGAGGGGACTAGCGGGAGGGGCGCCTACAGATACGCAGTATTTT. As protein: CASLPQRGLAGGAPTDTQYF.

This rearrangement joins TRBV11-2 to TRBJ1-1; TRBD1 matches 8 bases. Germline V lookup: CDR1 SGHAT, CDR2 FQNNGV. V gave up 4 bases and J gave up 9 bases; unmatched junction bases: 10. The CDR3 runs 14 residues. The CDR3 bases are TGTGCCAGCAGCTCGGGACAGGCCCTAGGGAAAGCTTTCTTT. It is translated as CASSSGQALGKAFF.

This sequence joins TRBV6-1 and TRBJ2-1, with TRBD2 identical over 9 bases. Looked up from germline, CDR1 is MNHNS and CDR2 is SASEGT. The CDR3 runs 15 residues. V trimming: 2 bases; J trimming: 12 bases; junction bases outside the gene matches: 11. The CDR3 coding sequence is TGTGCCAGCAGTGAAAACGGTGGTAGCGGGAGAGGGCAGTTCTTC. It is translated as CASSENGGSGRGQFF.

The V and J genes are TRBV11-2 and TRBJ2-1; perhaps TRBD2 as D (5 bases). Trimming removed 7 bases from V and 5 bases from J, with 12 bases in between. CDR3 length equals 13 residues. Germline values: CDR1 SGHAT, CDR2 FQNNGV. The CDR3 sequence: CASTFEGNNEQFF. CDR3 DNA: TGTGCCAGCACCTTTGAGGGAAACAATGAGCAGTTCTTC.

This chain uses TRBV13 with TRBJ2-7; 7 nucleotides match TRBD1. Germline CDR1 PRHDT, CDR2 FYEKMQ (reference sequence). The J segment lost 4 bases and the V segment lost 6 bases, leaving 12 bases of the junction unmatched. CDR3 length: 15 amino acids. The CDR3 DNA is TGTGCCAGCAGTCCGACTCAGGGGGTAGGTTACGAGCAGTACTTC. This gives the protein CASSPTQGVGYEQYF. Variable domain in full (rest from reference TRBV13 and TRBJ2-7): AAGVIQSPRHLIKEKRETATLKCYPIPRHDTVYWYQQGPGQDPQFLISFYEKMQSDKGSIPDRFSAQQFSDYHSELNMSSLELGDSALYFCASSPTQGVGYEQYFGPGTRLTVT.

The chain carries TRBV27 and TRBJ2-7; D remains ambiguous. Per the germline V gene, CDR1 is MNHEY and CDR2 is SMNVEV (reference sequence). The CDR3 consists of 14 residues. Between the trimmed V and J ends, which lost 4 bases and 5 bases, there was a span of 15 bases. DNA for the CDR3: TGTGCCAGCAGTTACCAGGTCATGTCGAACGAGCAGTACTTC. Its translation is CASSYQVMSNEQYF.

The chain combines TRBV7-9 with TRBJ2-7; D possibly corresponds to TRBD2 (5 bases). The CDR3 sequence is 15 residues long. Trimming took 1 base from V and 4 from J, leaving 14 bases between them. CDR1 is SEHNR, CDR2 FQNEAQ, per germline (reference sequence). CDR3 protein: CASSLGSGDPYEQYF. CDR3 nucleotide sequence: TGTGCCAGCAGCTTAGGGAGCGGAGACCCGTACGAGCAGTACTTC.